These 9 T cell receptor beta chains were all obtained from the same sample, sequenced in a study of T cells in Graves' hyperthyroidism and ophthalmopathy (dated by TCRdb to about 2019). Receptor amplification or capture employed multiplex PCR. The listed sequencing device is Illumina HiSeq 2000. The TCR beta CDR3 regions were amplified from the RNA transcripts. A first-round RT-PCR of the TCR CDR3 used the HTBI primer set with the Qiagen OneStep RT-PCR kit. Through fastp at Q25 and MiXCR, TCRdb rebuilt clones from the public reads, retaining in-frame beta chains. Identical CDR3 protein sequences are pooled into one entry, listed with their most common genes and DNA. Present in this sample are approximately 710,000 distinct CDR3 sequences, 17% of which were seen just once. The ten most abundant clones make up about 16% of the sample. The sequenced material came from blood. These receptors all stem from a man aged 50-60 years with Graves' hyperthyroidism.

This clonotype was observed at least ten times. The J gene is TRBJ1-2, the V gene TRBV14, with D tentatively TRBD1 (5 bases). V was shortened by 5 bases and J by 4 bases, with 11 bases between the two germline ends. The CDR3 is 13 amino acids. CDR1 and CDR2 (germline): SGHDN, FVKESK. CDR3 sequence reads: CASSFRGAYGYTF. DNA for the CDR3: TGTGCCAGCAGCTTCCGGGGCGCCTATGGCTACACCTTC.

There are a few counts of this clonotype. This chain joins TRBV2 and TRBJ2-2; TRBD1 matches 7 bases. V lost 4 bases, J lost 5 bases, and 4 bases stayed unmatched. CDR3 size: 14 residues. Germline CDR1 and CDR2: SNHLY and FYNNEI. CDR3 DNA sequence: TGTGCCAGCAGTGGGGACAGCGCGACCGGGGAGCTGTTTTTT. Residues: CASSGDSATGELFF.

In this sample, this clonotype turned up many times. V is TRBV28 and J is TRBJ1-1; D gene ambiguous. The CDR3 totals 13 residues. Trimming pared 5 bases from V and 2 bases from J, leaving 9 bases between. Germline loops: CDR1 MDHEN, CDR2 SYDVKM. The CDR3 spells CASSLTLNTEAFF. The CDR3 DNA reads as TGTGCCAGCAGTCTTACACTAAACACTGAAGCTTTCTTT. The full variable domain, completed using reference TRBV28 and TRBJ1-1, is DVKVTQSSRYLVKRTGEKVFLECVQDMDHENMFWYRQDPGLGLRLIYFSYDVKMKEKGDIPEGYSVSREKKERFSLILESASTNQTSMYLCASSLTLNTEAFFGQGTRLTVV.

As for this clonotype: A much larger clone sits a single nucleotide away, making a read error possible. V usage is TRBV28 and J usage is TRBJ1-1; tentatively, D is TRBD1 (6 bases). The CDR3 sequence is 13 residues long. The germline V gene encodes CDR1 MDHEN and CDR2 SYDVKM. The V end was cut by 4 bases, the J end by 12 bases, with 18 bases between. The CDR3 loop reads CASSSTSTGESFF. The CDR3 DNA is TGTGCCAGCAGTTCTACATCGACAGGCGAATCTTTCTTT.

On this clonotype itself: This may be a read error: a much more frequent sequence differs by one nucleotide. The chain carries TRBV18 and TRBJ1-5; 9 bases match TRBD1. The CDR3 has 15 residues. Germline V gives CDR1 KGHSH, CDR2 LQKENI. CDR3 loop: CAGSLSGTGNQPQHF. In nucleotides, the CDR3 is TGTGCCGGCTCACTTTCCGGGACAGGGAATCAGCCCCAGCATTTT.

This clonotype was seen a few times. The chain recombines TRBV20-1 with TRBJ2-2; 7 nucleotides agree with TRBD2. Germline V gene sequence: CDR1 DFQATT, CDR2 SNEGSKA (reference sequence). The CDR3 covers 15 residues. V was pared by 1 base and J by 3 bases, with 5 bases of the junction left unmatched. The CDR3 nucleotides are TGCAGTGCTAGAGTTGAGGGAGGGCACACCGGGGAGCTGTTTTTT. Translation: CSARVEGGHTGELFF.

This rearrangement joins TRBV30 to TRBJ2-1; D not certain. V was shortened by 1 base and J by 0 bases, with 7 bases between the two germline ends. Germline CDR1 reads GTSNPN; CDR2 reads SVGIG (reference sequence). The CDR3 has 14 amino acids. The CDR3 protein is CAWSGISSYNEQFF. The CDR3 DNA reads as TGTGCCTGGAGTGGGATTAGCTCCTACAATGAGCAGTTCTTC.

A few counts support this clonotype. DNA for the CDR3: TGTGCCAGCAGCTCAGGGACAGTGGTGCCCTACAATGAGCAGTTCTTC. The encoded protein is CASSSGTVVPYNEQFF. The chain uses TRBV11-1 and TRBJ2-1, with 7 positions matching TRBD1. Per the germline V gene, CDR1 is SGHAT and CDR2 is FQDESV (reference sequence). This CDR3 is 16 amino acids long. V dropped 4 bases and J dropped 2; count of bases not matched to a gene: 8.

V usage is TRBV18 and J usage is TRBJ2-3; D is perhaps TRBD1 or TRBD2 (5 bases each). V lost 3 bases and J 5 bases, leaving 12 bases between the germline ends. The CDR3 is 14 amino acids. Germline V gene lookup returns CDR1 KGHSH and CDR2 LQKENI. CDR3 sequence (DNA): TGTGCCAGCTCACCGGCAGGGAGAAGAGATACGCAGTATTTT. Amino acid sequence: CASSPAGRRDTQYF.